This T cell receptor (beta chain) was profiled in a study of cytomegalovirus exposure and HLA in healthy donors. The CDR3 totals 14 residues. Germline V gives CDR1 MNHEY, CDR2 SVGAGI. V gave up 7 bases and J gave up 1 base; unmatched junction bases: 6. A single count supports this clone. No antigen is known for it. Study-level findings and limits: Within a later analysis, the majority of CMV-associated TCR beta chains appeared HLA-restricted. Highly shared variants forming one cluster were likely a sequencing artifact.

The PCR had 60 Vbeta and 13 Jbeta primers. As processed by the authors: Later work found around 80 million unique TCR beta chains, with some 11 million shared. Some clones are missing from TCRdb's copy, which holds only in-frame ones; the method was immunoSEQ multiplex PCR. The V and J calls and clone size come from that table; D and trimming were worked out from the DNA. The repertoire includes over 150,000 clones, approximately 80% of them detected once, and 2% to 2.5% sits in the top ten. The chain joins TRBV6-5 to TRBJ2-5, with 7 bases identical to TRBD2. Sequenced sample: PBMCs. The clonotype originates from a man aged 50 to 59 in good health and CMV-seropositive. The CDR3 sequence: CASTRPGGQETQYF. As DNA, the CDR3 is TGTGCCAGCACCCGACCGGGGGGCCAAGAGACCCAGTACTTC.